What follows are 10 T cell receptor beta chains derived from one specimen sequenced in a study of T cells expressing NK-cell markers. TCRdb reprocessed the 5' RACE reads and reports one entry per CDR3 protein, with no DNA. This repertoire includes roughly 280,000 distinct CDR3 sequences. The sequencing input was blood T cells: a sorted CD56 or NKG2C T cell subset, CD4+ or CD8+ T cells, or bulk PBMC T cells (not recorded which). These receptors all come from a young man in good health.

The chain has TRBV5-1 and TRBJ2-5. Looked up from germline, CDR1 is SGHRS and CDR2 is YFSETQ. There are 13 residues in the CDR3. The CDR3 sequence: CASSLKVQETQYF. The full variable domain, with the rest looked up from reference TRBV5-1 and TRBJ2-5, is KAGVTQTPRYLIKTRGQQVTLSCSPISGHRSVSWYQQTPGQGLQFLFEYFSETQRNKGNFPGRFSGRQFSNSRSEMNVSTLELGDSALYLCASSLKVQETQYFGPGTRLLVL.

This chain links TRBV4-1 with TRBJ1-1. There are 14 residues in the CDR3. Germline V gives CDR1 MGHRA, CDR2 YSYEKL. The CDR3 sequence: CASSQDFRGTEAFF.

J is TRBJ2-4 and V is TRBV5-1. This CDR3 region has 12 residues. CDR1 and CDR2 from the germline V gene are SGHRS and YFSETQ. CDR3 sequence: CASSFSSGIQYF.

The chain uses TRBV12-3 or TRBV12-4 and TRBJ1-1; TCRdb's D gene call, TRBD1, goes unchecked for lack of DNA. The CDR3 length is 12 residues. CDR3: CASRQTGYGAFF.

This rearrangement joins TRBV24-1 to TRBJ2-3; TCRdb indicates TRBD1, and absent DNA this call remains unverified. This CDR3 comprises 13 residues. Germline CDR1 is KGHDR and CDR2 is SFDVKD. The chain's CDR3 is CASGASGPDTQYF.

The rearrangement uses TRBV7-2 and TRBJ2-1. CDR3 length: 12 residues. Germline lookup yields CDR1 SGHTA and CDR2 FQGNSA. The CDR3 sequence is CASSPTVREQFF. Variable domain in full (rest from reference TRBV7-2 and TRBJ2-1): GAGVSQSPSNKVTEKGKDVELRCDPISGHTALYWYRQSLGQGLEFLIYFQGNSAPDKSGLPSDRFSAERTGGSVSTLTIQRTQQEDSAVYLCASSPTVREQFFGPGTRLTVL.

The chain carries TRBV19 and TRBJ2-1; TCRdb picks TRBD2, but there is no DNA to check that call. The germline V gene has CDR1 LNHDA and CDR2 SQIVND (reference sequence). CDR3 length: 15 amino acids. CDR3 sequence reads: CASSMWLASRNEQFF.

The chain joins TRBV6-5 to TRBJ2-3; the TRBD2 assignment by TCRdb is unverifiable without DNA. Germline lookup yields CDR1 MNHEY and CDR2 SVGAGI. This CDR3 region has 19 residues. The CDR3 loop is CASSYLRGGRPISTDTQYF.

The chain links TRBV5-1 to TRBJ1-1; TCRdb returns TRBD1, unconfirmable since there is no DNA. CDR3 length equals 15 residues. CDR1 is SGHRS and CDR2 is YFSETQ in the germline V gene. The CDR3 is CASSTRQGWGTEAFF.

The V and J genes are TRBV20-1 and TRBJ2-1; TCRdb's D call, TRBD2, is unchecked because there is no DNA. The CDR3 consists of 12 residues. In germline, CDR1 is DFQATT, CDR2 SNEGSKA (reference sequence). The CDR3 sequence: CSASGGGTWQFF.